The clone carrying this TCR beta chain has ten or more counts. What it recognizes is unknown. The V end lost 2 bases, the J end lost 0 bases, and 23 bases lay between the germline ends. This CDR3 has 20 amino acids. CDR1 MNHEY and CDR2 SVGEGT come from the germline V gene. This sample is drawn from a study of response to subunit inactivated influenza vaccine. Study-wide points: Each seasonal influenza vaccination recruits few new T cells, the authors suggested.

TCRdb recomputed calls from the RT-PCR reads with MiXCR, one row per CDR3 protein. This table holds just over 300,000 distinct CDR3 sequences, around a fifth found once. The receptor was derived from a man aged 50 to 75 who received an inactivated influenza vaccine. The sample in question was PBMCs from blood, obtained about 20 months after vaccination. The chain couples TRBV6-2 or TRBV6-3 to TRBJ1-5, with D possibly matching TRBD1 (6 bases). The CDR3 coding sequence is TGTGCCAGCAGTTACGCAGCAGGGGACATTTGGAGATATAGCAATCAGCCCCAGCATTTT. Translating gives CASSYAAGDIWRYSNQPQHF.